The 14 T cell receptor beta chains below all came from one sample that was sequenced in a study of radiation and T cells in renal cell carcinoma. Libraries were prepared by immunoSEQ multiplex PCR; TCRdb keeps only in-frame clonotypes and omits some of them. The sample carries about 58,000 clones, around 78% recorded once. The time point here: blood 2 weeks post-SBRT. Treatment in this sample: 15 Gy SBRT to primary tumor, nephrectomy 4 weeks later. The material was blood, obtained from a patient whose treatment included radiotherapy and nephrectomy. All receptors come from a man aged 60 to 75 with renal cell carcinoma.

The gene calls are TRBV14 and TRBJ1-3; D call uncertain. Deletions cut 2 bases from V and 1 base from J, with 6 bases between. The CDR3 totals 14 residues. Germline CDR1 is SGHDN and CDR2 is FVKESK. CDR3 in DNA: TGTGCCAGCAGCCAATTGCGTTCTGGAAACACCATATATTTT. Translated, it gives CASSQLRSGNTIYF.

This clone appeared a few times. The CDR3 spells CASSFPASTDTQYF. DNA for the CDR3: TGTGCCAGCAGCTTCCCCGCCTCCACAGATACGCAGTATTTT. V is TRBV5-6 and J is TRBJ2-3; D unclear. Germline lookup yields CDR1 SGHDT and CDR2 YYEEEE. V shed 2 bases and J shed 2 bases, with 9 bases lying between them. The CDR3 length is 14 residues.

The chain has TRBV30 and TRBJ1-5, with 9 bases that match TRBD1. This CDR3 region has 13 residues. Trimming at V came to 1 base and at J to 9 bases, leaving 4 bases not matched to a gene. CDR1 is GTSNPN and CDR2 is SVGIG in the germline V gene (reference sequence). CDR3 DNA sequence: TGTGCCTGGAGTGGGGACAGGGACGGGCCCCAGCATTTT. Its protein is CAWSGDRDGPQHF. The full variable domain, rest sourced from reference TRBV30 and TRBJ1-5, is SQTIHQWPATLVQPVGSPLSLECTVEGTSNPNLYWYRQAAGRGLQLLFYSVGIGQISSEVPQNLSASRPQDRQFILSSKKLLLSDSGFYLCAWSGDRDGPQHFGDGTRLSIL.

The V gene is TRBV2, the J gene TRBJ1-2; D is unresolved. Germline-derived CDR1 and CDR2 are SNHLY and FYNNEI. The CDR3 has 13 residues. Trimming removed 6 bases from V and 2 bases from J, with 10 bases in between. The DNA of the CDR3 is TGTGCCAGCAGCCCACTTGGAAACTATGGCTACACCTTC. Encoded protein: CASSPLGNYGYTF.

The chain has TRBV10-2 and TRBJ2-2, with D hard to call. Between the trimmed V and J ends, which lost 2 bases and 4 bases, there was a span of 8 bases. The CDR3 spans 14 residues. Germline CDR1 is WSHSY and CDR2 is SAAADI. This CDR3 is CASSEGWATGELFF. CDR3 nucleotide sequence: TGCGCCAGCAGTGAGGGGTGGGCCACCGGGGAGCTGTTTTTT.

The genes are TRBV30 and TRBJ1-1; D not resolved. Germline V gives CDR1 GTSNPN, CDR2 SVGIG (reference sequence). The CDR3 is 15 amino acids. The V end lost 3 bases, the J end lost 3 bases, and 17 bases lay between the germline ends. CDR3 protein: CAWSRGYATDTEAFF. The CDR3 bases are TGTGCCTGGAGCCGAGGGTATGCAACGGACACTGAAGCTTTCTTT. The variable domain in full, with the rest retrieved from reference TRBV30 and TRBJ1-1, is SQTIHQWPATLVQPVGSPLSLECTVEGTSNPNLYWYRQAAGRGLQLLFYSVGIGQISSEVPQNLSASRPQDRQFILSSKKLLLSDSGFYLCAWSRGYATDTEAFFGQGTRLTVV.

This rearrangement joins TRBV10-3 to TRBJ1-4; D uncertain. Germline V gives CDR1 ENHRY, CDR2 SYGVKD. The CDR3 has 13 amino acids. Trimming left V 10 bases short and J 3 bases short, with 12 bases between. CDR3 DNA sequence: TGTGCCACCTATAACGGACCTAATGAAAAACTGTTTTTT. It is translated as CATYNGPNEKLFF.

The chain carries TRBV7-8 and TRBJ2-7, with D maybe TRBD2 (6 bases). V dropped 3 bases and J dropped 3 bases, with 9 bases sitting between them. Germline V CDR1 and CDR2: SGHVS, FQNEAQ. The CDR3 spans 13 residues. Written as DNA, the CDR3 is TGTGCCAGCAGCTTGGACTATCTCTACGAGCAGTACGTC. Its protein is CASSLDYLYEQYV.

The chain uses TRBV2 and TRBJ2-5; D is possibly TRBD2 (5 bases). The CDR3 is made up of 14 amino acids. Between the trimmed V and J ends, which lost 3 bases and 5 bases, there was a span of 13 bases. Germline lookup yields CDR1 SNHLY and CDR2 FYNNEI. Here the CDR3 reads CASSDVRGGETQYF. The CDR3 DNA reads as TGTGCCAGCAGTGACGTCCGGGGTGGGGAGACCCAGTACTTC.

This clone was detected once. This chain joins TRBV5-4 and TRBJ1-2; TRBD1 aligns across 7 bases. CDR3 length: 15 amino acids. Germline loops: CDR1 SGHNT, CDR2 YYREEE (reference sequence). V was clipped by 4 bases and J by 0 bases; unmatched bases: 6. This chain's CDR3 is CASSGDRAPNYGYTF. The CDR3 DNA reads TGTGCCAGCAGCGGAGACAGGGCACCTAACTATGGCTACACCTTC.

The genes are TRBV7-8 and TRBJ2-1; TRBD2 agrees at 11 bases. J was trimmed by 0 bases and V by 5 bases; bases with no gene match: 9. This CDR3 comprises 18 residues. Germline V gene data show CDR1 as SGHVS and CDR2 as FQNEAQ. This CDR3 is CASSPGLAALDSYNEQFF. In nucleotides, the CDR3 is TGTGCCAGCAGCCCGGGACTAGCGGCCCTTGACTCCTACAATGAGCAGTTCTTC. The entire variable domain, with the rest obtained from reference TRBV7-8 and TRBJ2-1, is as follows: GAGVSQSPRYKVAKRGQDVALRCDPISGHVSLFWYQQALGQGPEFLTYFQNEAQLDKSGLPSDRFFAERPEGSVSTLKIQRTQQEDSAVYLCASSPGLAALDSYNEQFFGPGTRLTVL.

J is TRBJ2-1 and V is TRBV5-1; 9 bases line up with TRBD1. Trimming at V came to 6 bases and at J to 5 bases, leaving 6 bases not matched to a gene. This CDR3 comprises 14 residues. Germline V gene lookup returns CDR1 SGHRS and CDR2 YFSETQ. The CDR3 DNA is TGCGCCAGCACCCTGGACAGGGGAAACAATGAGCAGTTCTTC. This encodes CASTLDRGNNEQFF.

This clone came up once. The rearrangement uses TRBV5-1 and TRBJ2-3; D unclear. The CDR3 sequence is 14 residues long. Germline V gene sequence: CDR1 SGHRS, CDR2 YFSETQ. Trimming cost V 5 bases and J 2 bases, with 12 bases left between them. This CDR3 reads CASRIQKVTDTQYF. The CDR3 DNA sequence: TGCGCCAGCAGGATTCAGAAGGTCACAGATACGCAGTATTTT.

This chain joins TRBV5-1 and TRBJ2-3; D is uncertain. The length of the CDR3 is 15 residues. CDR1 is SGHRS, CDR2 YFSETQ, per germline. V was shortened by 1 base and J by 0 bases, with 9 bases between the two germline ends. The CDR3 loop is CASSLTAESTDTQYF. The CDR3 DNA sequence: TGCGCCAGCAGCTTGACCGCCGAGAGCACAGATACGCAGTATTTT. Looking up the rest from reference TRBV5-1 and TRBJ2-3 gives the full variable domain: KAGVTQTPRYLIKTRGQQVTLSCSPISGHRSVSWYQQTPGQGLQFLFEYFSETQRNKGNFPGRFSGRQFSNSRSEMNVSTLELGDSALYLCASSLTAESTDTQYFGPGTRLTVL.